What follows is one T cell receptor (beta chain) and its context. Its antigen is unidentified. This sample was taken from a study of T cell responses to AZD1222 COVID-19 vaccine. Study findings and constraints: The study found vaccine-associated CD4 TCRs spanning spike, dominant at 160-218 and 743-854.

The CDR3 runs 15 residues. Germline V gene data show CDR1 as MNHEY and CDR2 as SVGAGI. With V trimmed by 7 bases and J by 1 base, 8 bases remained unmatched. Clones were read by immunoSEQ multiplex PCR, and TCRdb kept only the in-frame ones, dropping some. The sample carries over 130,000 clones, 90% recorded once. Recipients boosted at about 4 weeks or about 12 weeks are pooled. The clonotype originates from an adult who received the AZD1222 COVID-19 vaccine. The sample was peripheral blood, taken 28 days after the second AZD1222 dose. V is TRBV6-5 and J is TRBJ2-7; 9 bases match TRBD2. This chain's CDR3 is CASILAGVTSYEQYF. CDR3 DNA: TGTGCCAGCATACTAGCGGGCGTCACTTCCTACGAGCAGTACTTC.